The sequence of this T cell receptor (beta chain) was determined in a study of beta chain features in type 1 diabetes. Broader study findings: When Type 1 diabetes patients were examined, their TCRB CDR3s proved moderately but significantly shorter in all four CD4+ subsets.

Every isolated RNA sample was fully reverse transcribed, so sequencing captured expressed TCRB transcripts. Sequenced by immunoSEQ multiplex PCR; TCRdb stores in-frame clones only, minus some. The table has 300,000 to 450,000 clones, over 8.5% seen once. CDR3 size: 16 residues. Trimming stripped 4 bases from V and 5 bases from J, with 21 bases between. Looked up from germline, CDR1 is MDHEN and CDR2 is SYDVKM. This clone has just a few counts. Its antigen is unknown. The chain has TRBV28 and TRBJ2-7; a weak D match, TRBD1 (9 bases). The TCR originated in a man in his thirties or forties with type 1 diabetes. The sequencing sample was made of central memory CD4+ T cells from blood. DNA for the CDR3: TGTGCCAGCAGTTCGCCGGGGGGGACAGGGAGCGACGAGCAGTACTTC. It specifies CASSSPGGTGSDEQYF.